This T cell receptor (beta chain) was sequenced during a study of cytomegalovirus exposure and HLA in healthy donors. As for the study in general: The same platform used for the approximately 670 first-cohort repertoires was also used for the 120 or so validation repertoires, as a later analysis reported. Study-level findings and limits: Three CMV-associated chains proved CMV antigen-specific in vitro. Overall, around 160 TCR beta chains were annotated as cytomegalovirus-associated.

V shed 5 bases and J shed 0 bases, with 14 bases lying between them. The CDR3 extends over 15 amino acids. Germline CDR1 reads LNHNV; CDR2 reads YYDKDF (reference sequence). The donors belonged to the roughly 110-subject validation cohort, separate from the roughly 600-subject first cohort. Details on this clone: The antigen is not known.

The method was immunoSEQ multiplex PCR; TCRdb's version includes in-frame clones alone and lacks a portion of them. The data hold roughly 150,000 clones, with approximately 88% observed a single time. Sequencing was carried out using PBMCs. The TCR originated in a woman in her late teens or twenties in good health and CMV-seropositive. The J gene is TRBJ2-7, the V gene TRBV15, with D perhaps TRBD2 (6 bases). Written as DNA, the CDR3 is TGTGCCACCAGCGCCTCCGGGACTCTCTCCTACGAGCAGTACTTC. As protein: CATSASGTLSYEQYF.